This entry concerns a single TCR beta chain. The data are from a study of blood T cells in healthy people across ages. A second about 7 to 12 cycle PCR used barcoded and J-beta primers. One entry per CDR3 protein, called by TCRdb with MiXCR from the 5' RACE reads. Among approximately 1,000,000 distinct CDR3 sequences listed, roughly two fifths were seen once. CDR3 length: 16 amino acids. Germline V gene data show CDR1 as MNHEY and CDR2 as SMNVEV (reference sequence). Trimming removed 0 bases at V and 4 bases at J, with 15 bases between. The sample was blood. This chain connects TRBV27 to TRBJ1-2; no reliable D call. The TCR originated in a young man in good health. This CDR3 is CASSLSMLAGFYGYTF. CDR3 bases: TGTGCCAGCAGTTTATCAATGTTGGCCGGATTCTATGGCTACACCTTC.